These T cell receptor beta chains were read from a single sample in a study of glioma-infiltrating T cells after dendritic cell vaccination. The assay was immunoSEQ multiplex PCR, and TCRdb's table has in-frame clones only and misses some. The table records some 73,000 clones, about four fifths of them present only once. This material consisted of blood, taken before dendritic cell vaccination. These receptors all stem from a human donor with glioblastoma. Each CDR3 is given with its conserved first and last residue. D genes are given only for firm matches. Not every row has a clone size; where given, it reads once, few, many or a size class.

D: NA; V: TRBV4-2; size: NA; J: TRBJ1-3; DNA: TGTGCCAGCAGCCAAGAGCCTACAGCTGGAAACACCATATATTTT; CDR3: CASSQEPTAGNTIYF
D: NA; V: TRBV11-2; size: once; J: TRBJ2-7; DNA: TGTGCCAGCAGCTTACAACTCTACGAGCAGTACTTC; CDR3: CASSLQLYEQYF
D: NA; V: TRBV10-3; size: NA; J: TRBJ1-6; DNA: TGTGCCATCAGTGAGTCGACGGGGGGATTGTATAATTCACCCCTCCACTTT; CDR3: CAISESTGGLYNSPLHF
D: NA; V: TRBV27; size: NA; J: TRBJ1-1; DNA: TGTGCCAGCAGTTTATACAGGGTTTTTACTGAAGCTTTCTTT; CDR3: CASSLYRVFTEAFF
D: TRBD1; V: TRBV6-6; size: NA; J: TRBJ1-2; DNA: TGTGCCAGCAGTTGGGGACAGGGGGAAGTTGGCTACACCTTC; CDR3: CASSWGQGEVGYTF
D: NA; V: TRBV13; size: NA; J: TRBJ2-5; DNA: TGTGCCAGCTCTCGGAGGGGTCGGGAGACCCAGTACTTC; CDR3: CASSRRGRETQYF
D: TRBD1; V: TRBV5-6; size: NA; J: TRBJ1-2; DNA: TGTGCCAGCAGCATGATGCAGCGTACAGGGGTGCGTGGCTACACCTTC; CDR3: CASSMMQRTGVRGYTF
D: TRBD2; V: TRBV6-4; size: few; J: TRBJ2-1; DNA: TGTGCCAGCAGCCTTACTCAAGCGGGGGGTAATGATGAGCAGTTCTTC; CDR3: CASSLTQAGGNDEQFF
D: TRBD2; V: TRBV5-6; size: NA; J: TRBJ2-5; DNA: TGTGCCAGCAGCTTCGGCGGGGGTAGAAAAGAGACCCAGTACTTC; CDR3: CASSFGGGRKETQYF
D: TRBD2; V: TRBV7-2; size: few; J: TRBJ2-1; DNA: TGTGCCAGCAGCCTCTGGACTAGCGGGAGTTACAATGAGCAGTTCTTC; CDR3: CASSLWTSGSYNEQFF
D: TRBD2; V: TRBV5-6; size: NA; J: TRBJ2-5; DNA: TGTGCCAGCAGATACGGACTAGCGGGGGGCCCATTACAAGAGACCCAGTACTTC; CDR3: CASRYGLAGGPLQETQYF
D: TRBD1; V: TRBV7-9; size: NA; J: TRBJ1-4; DNA: TGTGCCGTACCCACCGGGACAGGGTATTTAATGGGTACTAATGAAAAACTGTTTTTT; CDR3: CAVPTGTGYLMGTNEKLFF
D: TRBD1; V: TRBV6-1; size: NA; J: TRBJ2-5; DNA: TGTGCCAGCAGTGAAGCCCTTACGACAGGGAGAGAGACCCAGTACTTC; CDR3: CASSEALTTGRETQYF
D: NA; V: TRBV6-1; size: NA; J: TRBJ2-3; DNA: TGTGCCAGCAGTGAGAGCAGGTCTGTGGATACGCAGTATTTT; CDR3: CASSESRSVDTQYF
D: TRBD1; V: TRBV2; size: NA; J: TRBJ2-7; DNA: TGTGCCAGCAGCGGACAGGGGAGCTCCTACGAGCAGTACTTC; CDR3: CASSGQGSSYEQYF
D: TRBD1; V: TRBV28; size: NA; J: TRBJ1-2; DNA: TGTGCCAGCAGGGCAAACGGACAGGTCCCTGGCTACACCTTC; CDR3: CASRANGQVPGYTF
D: NA; V: TRBV2; size: NA; J: TRBJ1-5; DNA: TGTGCCAGCAGTGATAGGCAGCGTGCGGAGCCCCAGCATTTT; CDR3: CASSDRQRAEPQHF
D: TRBD1; V: TRBV6-6; size: NA; J: TRBJ1-5; DNA: TGTGCCAGCAGTCGACAGGGGGCTGAGGGCAATCAGCCCCAGCATTTT; CDR3: CASSRQGAEGNQPQHF
D: NA; V: TRBV14; size: NA; J: TRBJ2-4; DNA: TGTGCCAGCAGCCAACAGGATCGAAGCATTCAGTACTTC; CDR3: CASSQQDRSIQYF
D: NA; V: TRBV7-9; size: NA; J: TRBJ2-3; DNA: TGTGCCAGCAGCTTAAAATTAGGGGCACTCGATACGCAGTATTTT; CDR3: CASSLKLGALDTQYF
D: NA; V: TRBV2; size: NA; J: TRBJ1-2; DNA: TGTGCCAGCACGAGTAAGCGAGGCGATGGCTACACCTTC; CDR3: CASTSKRGDGYTF
D: TRBD1; V: TRBV5-1; size: NA; J: TRBJ1-4; DNA: TGCGCCAGCAGCTTGGAGGGACAGAGTAATGAAAAACTGTTTTTT; CDR3: CASSLEGQSNEKLFF
D: TRBD2; V: TRBV9; size: once; J: TRBJ2-1; DNA: TGTGCCAGCAGCCCGGGGGGAGGCCTGAATGAGCAGTTCTTC; CDR3: CASSPGGGLNEQFF
D: TRBD1; V: TRBV19; size: NA; J: TRBJ1-4; DNA: TGTGCCAGTAGTATGACAGGGGAGGACGAAAAACTGTTTTTT; CDR3: CASSMTGEDEKLFF
D: NA; V: TRBV20-1; size: NA; J: TRBJ1-1; DNA: TGCAGTGCGGCGGGGGGGGAAGCTTTCTTT; CDR3: CSAAGGEAFF